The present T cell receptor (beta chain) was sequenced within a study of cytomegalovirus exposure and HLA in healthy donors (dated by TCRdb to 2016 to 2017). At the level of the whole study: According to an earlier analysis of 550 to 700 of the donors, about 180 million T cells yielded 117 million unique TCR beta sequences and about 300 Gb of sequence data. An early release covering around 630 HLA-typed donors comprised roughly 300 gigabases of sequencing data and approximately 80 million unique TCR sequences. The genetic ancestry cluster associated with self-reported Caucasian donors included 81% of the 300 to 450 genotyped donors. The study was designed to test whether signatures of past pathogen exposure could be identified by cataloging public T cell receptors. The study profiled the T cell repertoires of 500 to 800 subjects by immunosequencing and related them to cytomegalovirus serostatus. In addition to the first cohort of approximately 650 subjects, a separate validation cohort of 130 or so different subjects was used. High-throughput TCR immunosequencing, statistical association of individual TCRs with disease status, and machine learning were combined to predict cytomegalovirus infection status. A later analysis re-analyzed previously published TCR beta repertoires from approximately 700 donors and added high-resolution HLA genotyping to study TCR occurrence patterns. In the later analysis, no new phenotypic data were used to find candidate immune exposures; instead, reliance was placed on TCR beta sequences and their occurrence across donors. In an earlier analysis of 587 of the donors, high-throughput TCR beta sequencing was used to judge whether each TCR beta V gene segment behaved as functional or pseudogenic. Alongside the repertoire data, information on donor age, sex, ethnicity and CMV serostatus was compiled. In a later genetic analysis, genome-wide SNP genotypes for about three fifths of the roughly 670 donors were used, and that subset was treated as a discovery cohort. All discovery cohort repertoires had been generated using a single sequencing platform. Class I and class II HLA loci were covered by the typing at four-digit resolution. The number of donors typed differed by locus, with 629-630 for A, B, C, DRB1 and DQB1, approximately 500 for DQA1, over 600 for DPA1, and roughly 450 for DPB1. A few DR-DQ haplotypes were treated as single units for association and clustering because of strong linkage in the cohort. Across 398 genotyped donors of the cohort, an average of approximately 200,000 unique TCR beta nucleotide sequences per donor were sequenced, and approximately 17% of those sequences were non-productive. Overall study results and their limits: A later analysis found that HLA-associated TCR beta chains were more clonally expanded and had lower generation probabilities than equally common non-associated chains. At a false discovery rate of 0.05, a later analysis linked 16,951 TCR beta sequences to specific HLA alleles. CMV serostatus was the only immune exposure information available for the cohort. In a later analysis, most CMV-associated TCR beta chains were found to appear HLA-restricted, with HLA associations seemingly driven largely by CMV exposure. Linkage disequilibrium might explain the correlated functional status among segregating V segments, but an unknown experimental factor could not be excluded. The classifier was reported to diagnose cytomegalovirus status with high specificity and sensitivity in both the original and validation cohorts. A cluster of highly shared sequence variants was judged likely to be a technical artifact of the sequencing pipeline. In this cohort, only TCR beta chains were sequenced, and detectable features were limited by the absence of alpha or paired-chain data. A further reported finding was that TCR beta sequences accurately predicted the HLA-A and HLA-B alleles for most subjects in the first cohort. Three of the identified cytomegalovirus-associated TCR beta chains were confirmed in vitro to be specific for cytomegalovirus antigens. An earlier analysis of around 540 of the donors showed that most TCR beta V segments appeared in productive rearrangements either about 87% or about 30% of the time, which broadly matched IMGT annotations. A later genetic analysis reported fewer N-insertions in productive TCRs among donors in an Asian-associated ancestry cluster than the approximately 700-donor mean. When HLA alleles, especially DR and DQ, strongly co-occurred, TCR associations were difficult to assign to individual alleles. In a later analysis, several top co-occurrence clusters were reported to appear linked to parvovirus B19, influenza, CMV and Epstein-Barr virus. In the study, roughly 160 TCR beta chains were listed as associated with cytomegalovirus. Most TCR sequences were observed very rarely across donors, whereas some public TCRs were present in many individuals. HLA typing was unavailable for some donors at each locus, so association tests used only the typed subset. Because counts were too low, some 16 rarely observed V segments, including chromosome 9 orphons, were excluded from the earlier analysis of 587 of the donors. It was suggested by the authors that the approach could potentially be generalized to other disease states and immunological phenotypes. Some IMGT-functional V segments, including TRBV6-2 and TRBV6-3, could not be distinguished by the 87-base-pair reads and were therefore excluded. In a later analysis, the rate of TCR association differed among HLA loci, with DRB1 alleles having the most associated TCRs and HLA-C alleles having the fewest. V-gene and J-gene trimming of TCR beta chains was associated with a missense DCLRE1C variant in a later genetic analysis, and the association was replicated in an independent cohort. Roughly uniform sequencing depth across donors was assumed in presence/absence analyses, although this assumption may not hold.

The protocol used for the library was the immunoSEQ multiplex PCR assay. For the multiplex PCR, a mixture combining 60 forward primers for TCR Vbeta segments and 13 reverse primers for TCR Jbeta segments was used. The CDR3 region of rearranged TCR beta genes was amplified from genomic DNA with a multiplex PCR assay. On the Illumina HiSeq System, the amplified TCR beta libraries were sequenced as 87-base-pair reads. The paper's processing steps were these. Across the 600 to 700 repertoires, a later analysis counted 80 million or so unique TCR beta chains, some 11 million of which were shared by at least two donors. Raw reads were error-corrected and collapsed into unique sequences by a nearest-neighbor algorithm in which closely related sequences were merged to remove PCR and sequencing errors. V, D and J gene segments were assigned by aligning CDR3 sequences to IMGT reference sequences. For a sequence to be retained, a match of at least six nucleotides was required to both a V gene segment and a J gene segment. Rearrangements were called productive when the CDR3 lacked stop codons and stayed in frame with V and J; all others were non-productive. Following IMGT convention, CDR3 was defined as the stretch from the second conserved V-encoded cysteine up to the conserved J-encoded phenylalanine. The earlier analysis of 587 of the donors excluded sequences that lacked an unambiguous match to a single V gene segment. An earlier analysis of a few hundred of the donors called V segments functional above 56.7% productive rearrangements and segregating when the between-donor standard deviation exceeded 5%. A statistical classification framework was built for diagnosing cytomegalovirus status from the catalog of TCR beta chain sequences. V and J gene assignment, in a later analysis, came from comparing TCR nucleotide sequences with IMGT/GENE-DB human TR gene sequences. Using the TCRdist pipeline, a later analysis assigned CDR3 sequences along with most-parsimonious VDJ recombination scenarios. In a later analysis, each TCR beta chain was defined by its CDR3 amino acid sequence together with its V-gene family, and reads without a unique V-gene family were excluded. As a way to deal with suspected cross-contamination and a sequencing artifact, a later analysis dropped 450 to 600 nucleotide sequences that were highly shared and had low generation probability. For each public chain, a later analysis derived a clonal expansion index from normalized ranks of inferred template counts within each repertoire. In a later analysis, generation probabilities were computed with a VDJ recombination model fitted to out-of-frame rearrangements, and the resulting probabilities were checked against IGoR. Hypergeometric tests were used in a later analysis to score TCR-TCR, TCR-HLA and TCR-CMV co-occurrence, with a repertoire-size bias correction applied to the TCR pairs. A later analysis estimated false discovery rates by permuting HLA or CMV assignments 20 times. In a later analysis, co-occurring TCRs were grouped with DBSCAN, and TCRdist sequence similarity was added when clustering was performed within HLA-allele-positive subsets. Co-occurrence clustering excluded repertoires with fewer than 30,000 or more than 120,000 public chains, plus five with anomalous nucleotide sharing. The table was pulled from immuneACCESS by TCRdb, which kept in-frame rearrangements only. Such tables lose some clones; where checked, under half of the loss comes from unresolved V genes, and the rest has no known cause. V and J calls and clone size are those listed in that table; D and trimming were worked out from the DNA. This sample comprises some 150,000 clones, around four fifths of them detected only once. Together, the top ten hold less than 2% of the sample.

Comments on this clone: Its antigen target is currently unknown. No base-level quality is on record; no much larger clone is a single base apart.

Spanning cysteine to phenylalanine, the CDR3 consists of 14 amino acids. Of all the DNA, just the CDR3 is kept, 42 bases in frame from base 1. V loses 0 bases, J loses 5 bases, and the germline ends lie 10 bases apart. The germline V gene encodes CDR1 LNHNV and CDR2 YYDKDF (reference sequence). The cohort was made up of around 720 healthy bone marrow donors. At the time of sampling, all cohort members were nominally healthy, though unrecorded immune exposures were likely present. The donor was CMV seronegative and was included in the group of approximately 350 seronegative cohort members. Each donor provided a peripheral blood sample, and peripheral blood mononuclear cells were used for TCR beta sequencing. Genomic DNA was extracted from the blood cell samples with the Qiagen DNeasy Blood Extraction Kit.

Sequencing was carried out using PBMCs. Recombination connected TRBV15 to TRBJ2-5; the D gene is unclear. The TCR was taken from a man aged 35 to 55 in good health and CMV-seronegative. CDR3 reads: CATSRDRQAETQYF. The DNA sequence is TGTGCCACCAGCAGAGATCGCCAGGCGGAGACCCAGTACTTC.